Listed below are T cell receptor beta chains from one sample, sequenced in a study of beta chain features in type 1 diabetes. The assay was immunoSEQ multiplex PCR, and TCRdb's table has in-frame clones only and misses some. The sample includes about 330,000 clones, 9.5% to 12% of them seen just once. The material sequenced was naive CD4+ T cells from blood. The receptors stem from a woman aged 25-40 years in good health. Each CDR3 is given with its conserved first and last residue. Each record gives: CDR3 length, clone size, J gene, D gene, V gene, CDR3 DNA, CDR3 protein. D genes are given only for firm matches. The size field is filled for only some rows; it gives once, few, many or a size class.

cdr3_length: 15
clone_size: few
j_call: TRBJ2-7
d_call: TRBD2
v_call: TRBV7-9
cdr3_nt: TGTGCCAGCAGCTTAGGTACTAGCGGAACATACGAGCAGTACTTC
cdr3_aa: CASSLGTSGTYEQYF

cdr3_length: 14
clone_size: few
j_call: TRBJ2-3
d_call: TRBD2
v_call: TRBV7-2
cdr3_nt: TGTGCCAGCAGTGGGGGGAGGGGCCCAGATACGCAGTATTTT
cdr3_aa: CASSGGRGPDTQYF

cdr3_length: 16
clone_size: few
j_call: TRBJ2-3
d_call: TRBD2
v_call: TRBV7-9
cdr3_nt: TGTGCCAGCAGCAGGGGACTAGCGGGAGACACAGATACGCAGTATTTT
cdr3_aa: CASSRGLAGDTDTQYF

cdr3_length: 17
clone_size: -
j_call: TRBJ2-1
d_call: TRBD2
v_call: TRBV19
cdr3_nt: TGTGCCAGTAGTATAGATCTCGGACTAGCGGGGGACAATGAGCAGTTCTTC
cdr3_aa: CASSIDLGLAGDNEQFF

cdr3_length: 16
clone_size: -
j_call: TRBJ2-1
d_call: TRBD2
v_call: TRBV4-2
cdr3_nt: TGTGCCAGCAGCCAAGCCCCGGGAGGGCCTTACAATGAGCAGTTCTTC
cdr3_aa: CASSQAPGGPYNEQFF

cdr3_length: 15
clone_size: -
j_call: TRBJ2-1
d_call: TRBD2
v_call: TRBV28
cdr3_nt: TGTGCCGCTCTAGCGGGAGACAGGTCCTACAATGAGCAGTTCTTC
cdr3_aa: CAALAGDRSYNEQFF

cdr3_length: 16
clone_size: few
j_call: TRBJ2-2
d_call: TRBD1
v_call: TRBV25-1
cdr3_nt: TGTGCCAGCAGTGACTTGACAGGGGGCAACACCGGGGAGCTGTTTTTT
cdr3_aa: CASSDLTGGNTGELFF

cdr3_length: 11
clone_size: few
j_call: TRBJ2-7
d_call: -
v_call: TRBV20-1
cdr3_nt: TGCAGTGCTCTTGACTACTACGAGCAGTACTTC
cdr3_aa: CSALDYYEQYF

cdr3_length: 14
clone_size: -
j_call: TRBJ1-1
d_call: -
v_call: TRBV7-3
cdr3_nt: TGTGCCAGCAGCCTGATAACAGAGAACACTGAAGCTTTCTTT
cdr3_aa: CASSLITENTEAFF

cdr3_length: 15
clone_size: -
j_call: TRBJ1-1
d_call: -
v_call: TRBV25-1
cdr3_nt: TGTGCCAGCAGTGAATACAGGGGCGGGAACACTGAAGCTTTCTTT
cdr3_aa: CASSEYRGGNTEAFF

cdr3_length: 13
clone_size: few
j_call: TRBJ1-1
d_call: TRBD1
v_call: TRBV30
cdr3_nt: TGTGCCTGCCCGGGACAGGGACCGCCTGGGGCTTTCTTT
cdr3_aa: CACPGQGPPGAFF

cdr3_length: 16
clone_size: few
j_call: TRBJ2-1
d_call: TRBD2
v_call: TRBV14
cdr3_nt: TGTGCCAGCAGCCCGCGGGAGCGGGAGGCCTACAATGAGCAGTTCTTC
cdr3_aa: CASSPREREAYNEQFF

cdr3_length: 11
clone_size: -
j_call: TRBJ2-1
d_call: -
v_call: TRBV28
cdr3_nt: TGTGCCAGCAGTTATAAAATAGAGCAGTTCTTC
cdr3_aa: CASSYKIEQFF

cdr3_length: 13
clone_size: few
j_call: TRBJ2-5
d_call: -
v_call: TRBV5-1
cdr3_nt: TGCGCCAGCAGCTTGGGGGGAGAAGAGACCCAGTACTTC
cdr3_aa: CASSLGGEETQYF

cdr3_length: 16
clone_size: few
j_call: TRBJ2-2
d_call: TRBD2
v_call: TRBV15
cdr3_nt: TGTGCCACCTCCCCACTAGCGTCCGCGAACACCGGGGAGCTGTTTTTT
cdr3_aa: CATSPLASANTGELFF

cdr3_length: 15
clone_size: few
j_call: TRBJ1-2
d_call: TRBD1
v_call: TRBV5-4
cdr3_nt: TGTGCCAGCAGCTTGGAAACCGACAGGGTCCGCGGCTACACCTTC
cdr3_aa: CASSLETDRVRGYTF

cdr3_length: 14
clone_size: -
j_call: TRBJ2-1
d_call: -
v_call: TRBV5-5
cdr3_nt: TGTGCCAGCAGCCCGGTTGGTACCGACAATGAGCAGTTCTTC
cdr3_aa: CASSPVGTDNEQFF

cdr3_length: 13
clone_size: -
j_call: TRBJ2-1
d_call: -
v_call: TRBV7-9
cdr3_nt: TGTGCCAGCAGCGCGACTACATACAATGAGCAGTTCTTC
cdr3_aa: CASSATTYNEQFF

cdr3_length: 14
clone_size: -
j_call: TRBJ2-7
d_call: -
v_call: TRBV7-6
cdr3_nt: TGTGCCAGCAGCTTCGGCAGGGGGAGGTACGAGCAGTACTTC
cdr3_aa: CASSFGRGRYEQYF

cdr3_length: 17
clone_size: -
j_call: TRBJ2-6
d_call: TRBD1
v_call: TRBV27
cdr3_nt: TGTGCCAGCAGTTTAGGGACAGGGGTTTCTGGGGCCAACGTCCTGACTTTC
cdr3_aa: CASSLGTGVSGANVLTF

cdr3_length: 16
clone_size: few
j_call: TRBJ2-3
d_call: TRBD1
v_call: TRBV9
cdr3_nt: TGTGCCAGCAGCGTAGGACAGGGCAAGGGCACAGATACGCAGTATTTT
cdr3_aa: CASSVGQGKGTDTQYF

cdr3_length: 12
clone_size: few
j_call: TRBJ2-5
d_call: -
v_call: TRBV28
cdr3_nt: TGTGCCAGTGACAGCCCTTTAGAGACCCAGTACTTC
cdr3_aa: CASDSPLETQYF

cdr3_length: 14
clone_size: few
j_call: TRBJ1-1
d_call: -
v_call: TRBV30
cdr3_nt: TGTGCCTGGAGTGATACCTTCGGGAGACCTGAAGCTTTCTTT
cdr3_aa: CAWSDTFGRPEAFF

cdr3_length: 16
clone_size: few
j_call: TRBJ2-3
d_call: TRBD2
v_call: TRBV19
cdr3_nt: TGTGCCAGTAGTGCGTTTAGCGGGGGAAGCACAGATACGCAGTATTTT
cdr3_aa: CASSAFSGGSTDTQYF

cdr3_length: 18
clone_size: few
j_call: TRBJ2-6
d_call: TRBD1
v_call: TRBV5-4
cdr3_nt: TGTGCCAGCAGCTTGGCGCCACAGGGGGCGGGGGGGGCCAACGTCCTGACTTTC
cdr3_aa: CASSLAPQGAGGANVLTF

cdr3_length: 17
clone_size: few
j_call: TRBJ2-7
d_call: -
v_call: TRBV4-3
cdr3_nt: TGCGCCAGCAGCCAAGATAGCGGGACAGGGTATATCCACGAGCAGTACTTC
cdr3_aa: CASSQDSGTGYIHEQYF

cdr3_length: 15
clone_size: -
j_call: TRBJ2-1
d_call: TRBD1
v_call: TRBV7-9
cdr3_nt: TGTGCCAGCAGCGCCCGGGACAGTAGCGTGGATGAGCAGTTCTTC
cdr3_aa: CASSARDSSVDEQFF

cdr3_length: 12
clone_size: few
j_call: TRBJ2-7
d_call: TRBD1
v_call: TRBV30
cdr3_nt: TGTGCCTGGAGCGGACAGGGCTTGGAGCAGTACTTC
cdr3_aa: CAWSGQGLEQYF

cdr3_length: 18
clone_size: few
j_call: TRBJ2-5
d_call: -
v_call: TRBV7-2
cdr3_nt: TGTGCCAGCAGCACAGGACATGGAGAGAATGTTAGGTTGGAGACCCAGTACTTC
cdr3_aa: CASSTGHGENVRLETQYF

cdr3_length: 15
clone_size: few
j_call: TRBJ2-3
d_call: TRBD2
v_call: TRBV5-1
cdr3_nt: TGCGCCAGCAGCTTGGGGGCGGGAGAGACAGATACGCAGTATTTT
cdr3_aa: CASSLGAGETDTQYF

cdr3_length: 15
clone_size: few
j_call: TRBJ2-1
d_call: -
v_call: TRBV9
cdr3_nt: TGTGCCAGCAGCGTTCAGGGCCAAATTTACAATGAGCAGTTCTTC
cdr3_aa: CASSVQGQIYNEQFF